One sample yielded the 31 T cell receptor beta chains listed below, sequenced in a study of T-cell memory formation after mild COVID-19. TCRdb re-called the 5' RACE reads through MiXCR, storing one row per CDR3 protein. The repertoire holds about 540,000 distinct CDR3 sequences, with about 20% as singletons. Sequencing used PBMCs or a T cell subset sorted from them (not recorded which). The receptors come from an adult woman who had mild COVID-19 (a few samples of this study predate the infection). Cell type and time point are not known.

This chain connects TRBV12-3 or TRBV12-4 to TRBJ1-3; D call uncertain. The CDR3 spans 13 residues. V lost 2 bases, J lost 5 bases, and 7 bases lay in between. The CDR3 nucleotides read TGTGCCAGCAGTTTAATCCTAAGAAACACCATATATTTT. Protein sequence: CASSLILRNTIYF.

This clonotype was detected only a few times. The chain's CDR3 is CASSYSRAAGRETQYF. Here the CDR3 DNA reads TGTGCCAGCAGTTACTCGCGAGCTGCAGGGAGGGAGACCCAGTACTTC. V and J are TRBV6-5 and TRBJ2-5, with D possibly matching TRBD2 (6 bases). CDR1 and CDR2 from the germline V gene are MNHEY and SVGAGI. This CDR3 is 16 amino acids long. Trimming pared 0 bases from V and 5 bases from J, leaving 16 bases between.

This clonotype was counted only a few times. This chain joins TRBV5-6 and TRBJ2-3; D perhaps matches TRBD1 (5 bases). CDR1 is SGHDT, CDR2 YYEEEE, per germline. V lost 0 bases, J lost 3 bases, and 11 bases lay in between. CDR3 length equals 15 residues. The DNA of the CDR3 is TGTGCCAGCAGCTTGGAGGGGTCTGCAACAGATACGCAGTATTTT. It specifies CASSLEGSATDTQYF.

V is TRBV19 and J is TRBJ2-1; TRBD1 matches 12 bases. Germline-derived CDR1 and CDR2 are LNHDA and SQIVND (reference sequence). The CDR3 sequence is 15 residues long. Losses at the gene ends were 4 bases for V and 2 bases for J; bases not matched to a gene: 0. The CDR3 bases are TGTGCCAGTAGTAGGGACAGGGGGCCCTACAATGAGCAGTTCTTC. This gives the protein CASSRDRGPYNEQFF.

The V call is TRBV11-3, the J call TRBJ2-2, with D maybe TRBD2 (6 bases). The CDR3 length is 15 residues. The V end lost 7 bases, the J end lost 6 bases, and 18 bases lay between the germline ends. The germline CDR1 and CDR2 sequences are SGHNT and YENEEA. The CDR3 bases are TGTGCCAGCACTCCGGGGGAGATACGCGCCGGGGAGCTGTTTTTT. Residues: CASTPGEIRAGELFF.

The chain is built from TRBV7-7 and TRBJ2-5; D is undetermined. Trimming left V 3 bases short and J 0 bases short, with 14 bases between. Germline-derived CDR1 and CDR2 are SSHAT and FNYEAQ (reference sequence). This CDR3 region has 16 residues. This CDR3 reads CASSLHPGRYQETQYF. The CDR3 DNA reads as TGTGCCAGCAGCTTGCACCCCGGACGGTACCAAGAGACCCAGTACTTC.

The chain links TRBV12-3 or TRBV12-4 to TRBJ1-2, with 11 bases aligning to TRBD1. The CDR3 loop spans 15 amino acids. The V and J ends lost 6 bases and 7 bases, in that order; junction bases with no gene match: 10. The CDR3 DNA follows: TGTGCCAGCAGATCGACGGGACAGGGGGTTCCTGGCTACACCTTC. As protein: CASRSTGQGVPGYTF.

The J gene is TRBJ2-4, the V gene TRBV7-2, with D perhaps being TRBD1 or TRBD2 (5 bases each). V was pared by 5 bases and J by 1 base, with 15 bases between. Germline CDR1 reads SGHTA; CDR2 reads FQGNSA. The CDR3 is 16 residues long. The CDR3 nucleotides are TGTGCCAGCAGCCGTGATCGGGACCGGGCCAAAAACATTCAGTACTTC. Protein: CASSRDRDRAKNIQYF.

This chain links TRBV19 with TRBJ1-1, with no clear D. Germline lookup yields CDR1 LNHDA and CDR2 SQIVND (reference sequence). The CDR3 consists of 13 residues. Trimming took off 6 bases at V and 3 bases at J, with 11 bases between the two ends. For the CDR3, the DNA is TGTGCCAGTAGCTCTTCGGACGACACTGAAGCTTTCTTT. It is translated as CASSSSDDTEAFF. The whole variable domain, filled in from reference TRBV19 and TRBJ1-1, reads DGGITQSPKYLFRKEGQNVTLSCEQNLNHDAMYWYRQDPGQGLRLIYYSQIVNDFQKGDIAEGYSVSREKKESFPLTVTSAQKNPTAFYLCASSSSDDTEAFFGQGTRLTVV.

CDR3 bases: TGTGCCAGTAGAACTATAGCAGACCGCTCCTACAATGAGCAGTTCTTC. It translates to CASRTIADRSYNEQFF. The V and J genes are TRBV19 and TRBJ2-1; D is undetermined. Germline V lookup: CDR1 LNHDA, CDR2 SQIVND (reference sequence). V shed 6 bases and J shed 0 bases, with 15 bases lying between them. The CDR3 loop spans 16 amino acids.

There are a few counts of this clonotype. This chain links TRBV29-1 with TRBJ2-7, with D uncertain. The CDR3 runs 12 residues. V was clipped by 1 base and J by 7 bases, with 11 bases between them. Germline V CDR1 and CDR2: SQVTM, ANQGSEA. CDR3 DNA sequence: TGCAGCGTTGAAGGGTCAGGTCGGGAGCAGTACTTC. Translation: CSVEGSGREQYF.

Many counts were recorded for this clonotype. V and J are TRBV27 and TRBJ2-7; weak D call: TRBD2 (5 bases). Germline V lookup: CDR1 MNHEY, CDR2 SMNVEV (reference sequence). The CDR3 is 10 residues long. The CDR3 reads CAHTRGEQYF. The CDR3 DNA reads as TGTGCTCATACACGGGGCGAGCAGTACTTC.

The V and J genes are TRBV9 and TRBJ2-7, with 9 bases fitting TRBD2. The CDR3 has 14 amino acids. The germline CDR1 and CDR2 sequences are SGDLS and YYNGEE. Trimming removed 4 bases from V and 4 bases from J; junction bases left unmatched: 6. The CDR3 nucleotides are TGTGCCAGCAGCCCCGGACTAGCGCTATACGAGCAGTACTTC. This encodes CASSPGLALYEQYF.

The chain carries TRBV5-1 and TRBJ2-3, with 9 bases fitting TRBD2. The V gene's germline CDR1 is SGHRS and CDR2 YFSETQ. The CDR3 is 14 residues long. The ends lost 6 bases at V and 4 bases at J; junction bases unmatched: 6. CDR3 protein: CASTAGGLADTQYF. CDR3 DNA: TGCGCCAGCACCGCGGGGGGGCTTGCAGATACGCAGTATTTT.

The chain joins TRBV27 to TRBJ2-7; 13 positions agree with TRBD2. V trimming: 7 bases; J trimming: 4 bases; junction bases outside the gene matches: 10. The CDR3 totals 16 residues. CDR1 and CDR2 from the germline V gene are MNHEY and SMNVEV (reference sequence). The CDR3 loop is CASMDLGLAGAYEQYF. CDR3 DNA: TGTGCCAGCATGGATCTCGGACTAGCGGGAGCTTACGAGCAGTACTTC.

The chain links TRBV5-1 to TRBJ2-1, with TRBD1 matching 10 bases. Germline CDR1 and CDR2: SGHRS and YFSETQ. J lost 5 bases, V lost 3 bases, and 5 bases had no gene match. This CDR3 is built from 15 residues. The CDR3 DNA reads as TGCGCCAGCAGCTATACGGGACAGGGGAACAATGAGCAGTTCTTC. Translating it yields CASSYTGQGNNEQFF.

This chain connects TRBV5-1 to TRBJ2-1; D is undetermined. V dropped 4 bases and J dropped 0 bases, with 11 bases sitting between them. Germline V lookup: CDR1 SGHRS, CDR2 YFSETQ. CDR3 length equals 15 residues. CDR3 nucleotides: TGCGCCAGCAGCACAGCCGTTAGCTCCTACAATGAGCAGTTCTTC. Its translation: CASSTAVSSYNEQFF.

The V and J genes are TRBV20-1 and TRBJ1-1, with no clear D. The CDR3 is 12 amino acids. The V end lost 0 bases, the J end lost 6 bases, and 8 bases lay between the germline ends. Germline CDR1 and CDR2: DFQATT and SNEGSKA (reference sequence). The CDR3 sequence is CSARDWESEAFF. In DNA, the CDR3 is TGCAGTGCTAGAGATTGGGAGTCTGAAGCTTTCTTT.

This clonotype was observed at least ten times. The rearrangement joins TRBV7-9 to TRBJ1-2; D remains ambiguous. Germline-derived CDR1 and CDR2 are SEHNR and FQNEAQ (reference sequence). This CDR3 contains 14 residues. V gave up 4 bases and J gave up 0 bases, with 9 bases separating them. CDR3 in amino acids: CASSSDTTNYGYTF. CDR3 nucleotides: TGTGCCAGCAGCTCTGACACTACTAACTATGGCTACACCTTC. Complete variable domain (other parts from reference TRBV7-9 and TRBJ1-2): DTGVSQNPRHKITKRGQNVTFRCDPISEHNRLYWYRQTLGQGPEFLTYFQNEAQLEKSRLLSDRFSAERPKGSFSTLEIQRTEQGDSAMYLCASSSDTTNYGYTFGSGTRLTVV.

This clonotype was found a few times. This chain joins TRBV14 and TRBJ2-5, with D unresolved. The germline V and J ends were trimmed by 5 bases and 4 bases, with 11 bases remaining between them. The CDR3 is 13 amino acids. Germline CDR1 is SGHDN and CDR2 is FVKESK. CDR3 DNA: TGTGCCAGCAGCACCCATTGGCGAGAGACCCAGTACTTC. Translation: CASSTHWRETQYF.

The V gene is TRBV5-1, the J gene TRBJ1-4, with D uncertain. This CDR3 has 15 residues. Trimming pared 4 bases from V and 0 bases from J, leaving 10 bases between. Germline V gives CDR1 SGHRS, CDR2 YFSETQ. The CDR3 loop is CASSGNRATNEKLFF. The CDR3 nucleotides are TGCGCCAGCAGCGGGAACAGAGCAACTAATGAAAAACTGTTTTTT.

CDR3 DNA: TGCGCCAGCAGCTTGGTCCCCCAATCCTCAGGGGGGAGCAATGAGCAGTTCTTC. Its protein is CASSLVPQSSGGSNEQFF. The chain couples TRBV5-1 to TRBJ2-1; TRBD1 might be the D (7 bases). Germline CDR1 reads SGHRS; CDR2 reads YFSETQ. The CDR3 runs to 18 residues. Trimming removed 0 bases at V and 6 bases at J, with 22 bases between.

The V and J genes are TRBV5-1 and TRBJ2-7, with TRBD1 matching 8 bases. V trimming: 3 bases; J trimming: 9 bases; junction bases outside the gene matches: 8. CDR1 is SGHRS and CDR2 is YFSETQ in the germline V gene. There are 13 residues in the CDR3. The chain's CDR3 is CASSSHDRGWQYF. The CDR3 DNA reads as TGCGCCAGCAGCTCCCATGACAGGGGCTGGCAGTACTTC. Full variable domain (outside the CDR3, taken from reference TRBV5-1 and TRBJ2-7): KAGVTQTPRYLIKTRGQQVTLSCSPISGHRSVSWYQQTPGQGLQFLFEYFSETQRNKGNFPGRFSGRQFSNSRSEMNVSTLELGDSALYLCASSSHDRGWQYFGPGTRLTVT.

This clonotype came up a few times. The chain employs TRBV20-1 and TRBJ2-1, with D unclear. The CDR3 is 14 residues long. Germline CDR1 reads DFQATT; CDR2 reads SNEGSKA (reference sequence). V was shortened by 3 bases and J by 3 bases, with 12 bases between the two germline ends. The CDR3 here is CSASWVKGYNEQFF. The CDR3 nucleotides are TGCAGTGCTAGCTGGGTGAAGGGCTACAATGAGCAGTTCTTC.

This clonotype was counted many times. CDR3 sequence: CASSLGLAGPTDTQYF. The CDR3 nucleotides read TGTGCCAGCAGCTTAGGCCTAGCGGGGCCCACAGATACGCAGTATTTT. This rearrangement joins TRBV7-9 to TRBJ2-3; 9 bases map to TRBD2. Germline-derived CDR1 and CDR2 are SEHNR and FQNEAQ (reference sequence). Unmatched junction bases numbered 4, after V lost 1 base and J lost 2 bases. The CDR3 has 16 amino acids.

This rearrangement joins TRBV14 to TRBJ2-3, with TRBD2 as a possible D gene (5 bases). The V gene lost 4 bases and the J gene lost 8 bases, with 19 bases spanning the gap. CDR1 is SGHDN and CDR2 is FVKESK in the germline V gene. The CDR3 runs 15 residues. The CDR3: CASSPRGLAAGTQYF. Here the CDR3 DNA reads TGTGCCAGCAGCCCCCGAGGACTCGCGGCCGGTACGCAGTATTTT.

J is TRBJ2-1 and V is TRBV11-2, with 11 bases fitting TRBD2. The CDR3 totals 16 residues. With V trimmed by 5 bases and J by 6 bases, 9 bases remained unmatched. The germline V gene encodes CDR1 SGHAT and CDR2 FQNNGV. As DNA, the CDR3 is TGTGCCAGCAGCCTCCCGACTAGCGGGATGGTCAATGAGCAGTTCTTC. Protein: CASSLPTSGMVNEQFF.

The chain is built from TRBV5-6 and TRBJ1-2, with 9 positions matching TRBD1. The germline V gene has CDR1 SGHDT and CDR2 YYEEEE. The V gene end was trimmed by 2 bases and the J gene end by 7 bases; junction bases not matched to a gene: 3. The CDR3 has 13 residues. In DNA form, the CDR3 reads TGTGCCAGCAGCTTTACAGGGGGCCGTGGCTACACCTTC. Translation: CASSFTGGRGYTF.

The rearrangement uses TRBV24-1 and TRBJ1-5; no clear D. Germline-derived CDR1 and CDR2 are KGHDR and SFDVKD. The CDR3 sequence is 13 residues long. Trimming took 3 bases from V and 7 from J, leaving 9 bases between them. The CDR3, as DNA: TGTGCCACCAGTGATACAAACACCCAGCCCCAGCATTTT. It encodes CATSDTNTQPQHF.

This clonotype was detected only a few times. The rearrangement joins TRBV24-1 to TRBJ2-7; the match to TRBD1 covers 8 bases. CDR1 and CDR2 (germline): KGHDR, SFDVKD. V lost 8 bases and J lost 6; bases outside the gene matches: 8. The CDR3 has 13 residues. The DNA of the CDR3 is TGTGCCACCACCGGACAGGGCAGGGGCGAGCAGTACTTC. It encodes CATTGQGRGEQYF.

The CDR3 bases are TGCGCCAGCAGCCTCGTCCCTGCCCAAGAGACCCAGTACTTC. It specifies CASSLVPAQETQYF. The chain combines TRBV5-1 with TRBJ2-5, with D unclear. This CDR3 contains 14 residues. Per the germline V gene, CDR1 is SGHRS and CDR2 is YFSETQ. The ends were cut back, 4 bases at V and 1 base at J, with 11 bases in the middle.